One sample yielded the 15 T cell receptor beta chains listed below, sequenced in a study of CD8+ T cells in alopecia areata. Reverse transcription of extracted RNA yielded cDNA, which provided the sequencing template. Clones were read by immunoSEQ multiplex PCR, and TCRdb kept only the in-frame ones, dropping some. The top ten hold roughly 1.5% of the sample, which has some 220,000 clones, under 75% seen once. Treatment given: oral pan-JAK inhibitor, 5-10 mg twice daily. The source material was CD4+ T cells sorted from blood, sampled at week 4, from a patient treated with tofacitinib. These receptors all come from a human donor with alopecia areata.

The rearrangement links TRBV4-3 to TRBJ1-1; weak D call: TRBD1 (6 bases). Germline V CDR1 and CDR2: LGHNA, YSLEER. Trimming took 0 bases from V and 5 from J, leaving 13 bases between them. The CDR3 totals 15 residues. CDR3 loop: CASSQDHRDGTEAFF. DNA of the CDR3: TGCGCCAGCAGCCAAGATCACAGGGATGGGACTGAAGCTTTCTTT.

The genes are TRBV2 and TRBJ1-2, with a weak D call TRBD1 (6 bases). V was pared by 5 bases and J by 4 bases, with 20 bases between. Per germline, CDR1 SNHLY and CDR2 FYNNEI. The CDR3 is 16 amino acids. CDR3: CASSIQGSTGLYGYTF. CDR3 nucleotides: TGTGCCAGCAGTATACAGGGAAGTACTGGTCTCTATGGCTACACCTTC.

The rearrangement uses TRBV5-1 and TRBJ2-5; 12 bases agree with TRBD1. The CDR3 contains 15 residues. Germline loops: CDR1 SGHRS, CDR2 YFSETQ. V gave up 3 bases and J gave up 5 bases; unmatched junction bases: 5. The CDR3 DNA reads as TGCGCCAGCAGCTCCGGGACAGGGGGCTGGGAGACCCAGTACTTC. It is translated as CASSSGTGGWETQYF.

This chain joins TRBV5-1 and TRBJ1-1; D is perhaps TRBD1 (5 bases). The CDR3 spans 18 residues. V was cut by 0 bases and J by 7 bases, with 25 bases left in between. CDR1 and CDR2 (germline): SGHRS, YFSETQ. The CDR3 region has the DNA TGCGCCAGCAGCTTGGCAGGGTTGTTCGGGGCATTTGAGGGTGAAGCTTTCTTT. It is translated as CASSLAGLFGAFEGEAFF.

The V and J genes are TRBV5-1 and TRBJ2-5; D is unclear. This CDR3 spans 15 amino acids. V was shortened by 1 base and J by 5 bases, with 15 bases between the two germline ends. Per the germline V gene, CDR1 is SGHRS and CDR2 is YFSETQ. CDR3 amino acids: CASSLFATFSETQYF. The CDR3 coding sequence is TGCGCCAGCAGCTTGTTTGCGACCTTTTCGGAGACCCAGTACTTC.

The rearrangement joins TRBV30 to TRBJ1-6; 7 nucleotides align to TRBD1. The CDR3 is made up of 15 amino acids. Germline loops: CDR1 GTSNPN, CDR2 SVGIG (reference sequence). V lost 4 bases and J lost 3; bases outside the gene matches: 6. In nucleotides, the CDR3 is TGTGCCTGGACCCCGACAGGGATCTATAATTCACCCCTCCACTTT. This translates into CAWTPTGIYNSPLHF.

In its sample, this clone was seen once. The V call is TRBV29-1, the J call TRBJ1-5; TRBD1 is a possible D gene (5 bases). The CDR3 has 12 residues. Per germline, CDR1 SQVTM and CDR2 ANQGSEA. Trimming pared 8 bases from V and 7 bases from J, leaving 15 bases between. As DNA, the CDR3 is TGCAGCCCCTGGGGGTGGCGGCAGCCCCAGCATTTT. Encoded protein: CSPWGWRQPQHF.

As DNA, the CDR3 is TGCGCCAGCAGCCACCCACAAGAGACCCAGTACTTC. Protein product: CASSHPQETQYF. The chain employs TRBV4-3 and TRBJ2-5; D gene uncertain. This CDR3 region has 12 residues. The V gene lost 3 bases and the J gene lost 2 bases, with 4 bases spanning the gap. The germline CDR1 and CDR2 sequences are LGHNA and YSLEER.

A few counts support this clone. V gene TRBV29-1 combines with J gene TRBJ1-1; no definite D call. CDR1 and CDR2 from the germline V gene are SQVTM and ANQGSEA. This CDR3 region has 12 residues. V shed 3 bases and J shed 1 base, with 6 bases lying between them. The CDR3: CSVDYGNTEAFF. CDR3 in DNA: TGCAGCGTTGATTATGGGAACACTGAAGCTTTCTTT.

This clone was picked up a small number of times. CDR3 nucleotides: TGTGCCAGCAGCTTAGGAACAGGGAGTAACTATGGCTACACCTTC. Protein: CASSLGTGSNYGYTF. This chain connects TRBV7-9 to TRBJ1-2, with a weak D call TRBD1 (6 bases). CDR1 is SEHNR, CDR2 FQNEAQ, per germline (reference sequence). V shed 1 base and J shed 1 base, with 10 bases lying between them. This CDR3 has 15 amino acids.

This clone was counted only a few times. The chain joins TRBV18 to TRBJ2-6, with D possibly being TRBD1 or TRBD2 (5 bases each). Germline lookup yields CDR1 KGHSH and CDR2 LQKENI. CDR3 length: 16 amino acids. V was pared by 3 bases and J by 0 bases, with 9 bases between. The CDR3 is CASSPGEGSGANVLTF. The CDR3 nucleotides read TGTGCCAGCTCACCGGGGGAAGGCTCTGGGGCCAACGTCCTGACTTTC.

The chain employs TRBV10-3 and TRBJ1-2; 7 nucleotides line up with TRBD1. The CDR3 is 17 amino acids. The trim removed 2 bases at V and 0 bases at J, leaving 9 bases unmatched. From germline, CDR1 is ENHRY and CDR2 SYGVKD. This CDR3 reads CAISERRTGGTNYGYTF. DNA for the CDR3: TGTGCCATCAGTGAGAGGAGGACAGGCGGAACTAACTATGGCTACACCTTC.

V usage is TRBV7-2 and J usage is TRBJ2-5; 8 bases agree with TRBD2. V trimming: 5 bases; J trimming: 5 bases; junction bases outside the gene matches: 4. CDR3 size: 13 residues. Germline CDR1 reads SGHTA; CDR2 reads FQGNSA. CDR3 in amino acids: CASSRGLDETQYF. The CDR3 nucleotides are TGTGCCAGCAGCAGGGGACTAGATGAGACCCAGTACTTC.

This clone was seen only once. The chain carries TRBV7-2 and TRBJ1-2, with D possibly being TRBD1 (6 bases). The CDR3 contains 13 residues. Germline CDR1 is SGHTA and CDR2 is FQGNSA. Between the trimmed V and J ends, which lost 5 bases and 8 bases, there was a span of 15 bases. CDR3 nucleotide sequence: TGTGCCAGCAGCCTCAGTACAGGGAACGGCTACACCTTC. Translated, it gives CASSLSTGNGYTF.

This clone appeared a few times. This sequence joins TRBV6-6 and TRBJ1-1, with D tentatively TRBD1 (5 bases). The V gene's germline CDR1 is MNHNY and CDR2 SVGAGI (reference sequence). The V gene lost 4 bases and the J gene lost 3 bases, with 6 bases spanning the gap. The CDR3 loop spans 12 amino acids. The chain's CDR3 is CASSSGYTEAFF. DNA for the CDR3: TGTGCCAGCAGTTCAGGGTACACTGAAGCTTTCTTT.